The rows below give T cell receptor beta chains drawn from one sample of a study of radiotherapy plus CTLA-4 blockade in lung cancer. The method was immunoSEQ multiplex PCR; TCRdb's version includes in-frame clones alone and lacks a portion of them. The repertoire holds some 67,000 clones, with around 76% as singletons. Sequenced material: peripheral blood, taken from a patient treated with radiotherapy plus ipilimumab. Receptors originate from a human donor with non-small cell lung cancer whose response to radiotherapy plus ipilimumab could not be evaluated. Some clones in this sample may be carry-over from other donors' samples. CDR3s include the opening cysteine and the closing phenylalanine or tryptophan. A D gene is named only where the DNA matches it firmly. Expanded clones are given a class, and other clones once, few, many or no size at all.

>TRBV9|-|-|TRBJ1-1
TGTGCCAGCAGCGTATCCGGGACACACAACACTGAAGCTTTCTTT
CASSVSGTHNTEAFF
>TRBV14|-|-|TRBJ2-2
TGTGCCAGCAGCCGCAGTCGGGTGACCGGGGAGCTGTTTTTT
CASSRSRVTGELFF
>TRBV7-2|-|-|TRBJ2-7
TGTGCCAGCAGTTCCCATGGGCGGACAGTCTACGAGCAGTACTTC
CASSSHGRTVYEQYF
>TRBV2|-|-|TRBJ1-1
TGTGCCAGCAATTCGGTAGGGGCCCGCGGCACTGAAGCTTTCTTT
CASNSVGARGTEAFF
>TRBV28|-|TRBD1|TRBJ1-5
TGTGCCAGCAGTTACAGACAGGGAAATCAGCCCCAGCATTTT
CASSYRQGNQPQHF
>TRBV10-1|-|TRBD1|TRBJ2-7
TGCGCCAGCAGCGACAGGGATGGTTCCTACGAGCAGTACTTC
CASSDRDGSYEQYF
>TRBV29-1|-|-|TRBJ2-7
TGCAGCGTTGTTAGGCAGGGGGGCTACGAGCAGTACTTC
CSVVRQGGYEQYF
>TRBV9|-|TRBD1|TRBJ2-7
TGTGCCAGCTCCCGGACAGGGCCCTACGAGCAGTACTTC
CASSRTGPYEQYF
>TRBV18|few|-|TRBJ2-5
TGTGCCAGCTCAAAGTCCGGGGGCCAAGAGACCCAGTACTTC
CASSKSGGQETQYF
>TRBV28|-|-|TRBJ1-4
TGTGCCAGCAGTCCCGGGACATATGAAAAACTGTTTTTT
CASSPGTYEKLFF
>TRBV18|-|TRBD1|TRBJ2-7
TGTGCCAGCGCCCTTACAGGGGTGGACTACGAGCAGTACTTC
CASALTGVDYEQYF
>TRBV6-6|-|TRBD1|TRBJ2-2
TGTGCCAGCAGCTTCGGACAGGGGGCCGGGGAGCTGTTTTTT
CASSFGQGAGELFF
>TRBV6-4|-|TRBD2|TRBJ2-3
TGTGCCAGCAGTGGTCTAGCGGGGAGGGGCACAGATACGCAGTATTTT
CASSGLAGRGTDTQYF
>TRBV5-1|-|TRBD1|TRBJ2-7
TGCGCCAGCAGCTGGTCCCCCGGGACAGGGGGCCCTGAGCAGTACTTC
CASSWSPGTGGPEQYF
>TRBV9|-|-|TRBJ1-6
TGTGCCAGCAGCACACTTCAGGGGAATAATTCACCCCTCCACTTT
CASSTLQGNNSPLHF
>TRBV14|once|-|TRBJ1-1
TGTGCCAGCAGCCAAGGGCCCGGCGGGACTGAAGCTTTCTTT
CASSQGPGGTEAFF
>TRBV25-1|once|TRBD1|TRBJ2-5
TGTGCCAGCAGTGATCCCGGGACAGGGGGCGAGACCCAGTACTTC
CASSDPGTGGETQYF
>TRBV30|-|-|TRBJ1-2
TGTGCCTGGAGTGTACGGGAGGGAGCAGGGGTTTATGGCTACACCTTC
CAWSVREGAGVYGYTF
>TRBV9|-|-|TRBJ1-1
TGTGCCAGCAGCAGGTTGGGGCTGAGTTCCGTAGACACTGAAGCTTTCTTT
CASSRLGLSSVDTEAFF
>TRBV6-5|-|-|TRBJ2-2
TGTGCCAGCAGTTACATAGGGGCCGGGGAGCTGTTTTTT
CASSYIGAGELFF
>TRBV6-4|once|-|TRBJ1-1
TGTGCCAGCAGTTTTCAGGGGAGGAACACTGAAGCTTTCTTT
CASSFQGRNTEAFF
>TRBV5-4|-|TRBD2|TRBJ2-1
TGTGCCAGCATGGGCGGCGGGGGGCCAGATGAGCAGTTCTTC
CASMGGGGPDEQFF
>TRBV9|-|TRBD2|TRBJ2-1
TGTGCCAGCAGCCCTCTAGCGGGCCCCAGCTCCTACAATGAGCAGTTCTTC
CASSPLAGPSSYNEQFF
>TRBV9|-|-|TRBJ2-1
TGTGCCAGCAGCGTATGGGGAGAGACTAGCTACAATGAGCAGTTCTTC
CASSVWGETSYNEQFF
>TRBV6-6|-|-|TRBJ2-1
TGTGCCAGCAGTTACCCGCCGCCTAGAGGGAATGAGCAGTTCTTC
CASSYPPPRGNEQFF
>TRBV19|-|-|TRBJ2-1
TGTGCCAGTAGTATATTGGAGGTTCAGTTCTTC
CASSILEVQFF
>TRBV5-1|-|-|TRBJ2-3
TGCGCCAGCAGCTTGTCCAGGGTGGGCACAGATACGCAGTATTTT
CASSLSRVGTDTQYF
>TRBV5-1|once|TRBD2|TRBJ2-7
TGCGCCAGCAGCCATCGGGACTACCAGGTTCACGAGCAGTACTTC
CASSHRDYQVHEQYF
>TRBV7-8|-|-|TRBJ1-2
TGTGCCAGCAGCTTAGTTCTGCTCCCAACAGCTAACTATGGCTACACCTTC
CASSLVLLPTANYGYTF
>TRBV2|-|TRBD1|TRBJ1-4
TGTGCCAGCAGAGCGACCGGACAGGGCGGCGAAAAACTGTTTTTT
CASRATGQGGEKLFF
>TRBV27|-|TRBD1|TRBJ2-1
TGTGCCAGCAGTCCGGACAGGGGTACTGAGCAGTTCTTC
CASSPDRGTEQFF
>TRBV7-2|-|-|TRBJ2-1
TGTGCCAGCAGCTACAGGGTCAGCTCCTACAATGAGCAGTTCTTC
CASSYRVSSYNEQFF
>TRBV11-2|-|TRBD1|TRBJ2-3
TGTGCCAGCAGCAACACCGGGACAGGGGGGAATACGCAGTATTTT
CASSNTGTGGNTQYF
>TRBV5-6|-|-|TRBJ2-7
TGTGCCAGCAGCTTGGCATACGAGCAGTACTTC
CASSLAYEQYF
>TRBV4-1|few|-|TRBJ2-2
TGCGCCAGCAGCCAAGCGGAGTTGGTGGCTGGGGAGCTGTTTTTT
CASSQAELVAGELFF
>TRBV13|-|TRBD1|TRBJ2-2
TGTGCCAGCAGCTGGACAGGGGGCGCGACTGGGGAGCTGTTTTTT
CASSWTGGATGELFF
>TRBV18|-|-|TRBJ1-1
TGTGCCAGCTCACCACAACGTACCGGGAGTGAAGCTTTCTTT
CASSPQRTGSEAFF
>TRBV30|-|TRBD1|TRBJ2-7
TGTGCCTGGAGTGGACAGGGGGACTCCCACGAGCAGTACTTC
CAWSGQGDSHEQYF
>TRBV6-6|-|-|TRBJ2-3
TGTGCCAGCAGTCAGACAGATACGCAGTATTTT
CASSQTDTQYF
>TRBV19|-|TRBD1|TRBJ1-5
TGTGCCAGTAACGCCGGGACAGTGAGTCAGCCCCAGCATTTT
CASNAGTVSQPQHF